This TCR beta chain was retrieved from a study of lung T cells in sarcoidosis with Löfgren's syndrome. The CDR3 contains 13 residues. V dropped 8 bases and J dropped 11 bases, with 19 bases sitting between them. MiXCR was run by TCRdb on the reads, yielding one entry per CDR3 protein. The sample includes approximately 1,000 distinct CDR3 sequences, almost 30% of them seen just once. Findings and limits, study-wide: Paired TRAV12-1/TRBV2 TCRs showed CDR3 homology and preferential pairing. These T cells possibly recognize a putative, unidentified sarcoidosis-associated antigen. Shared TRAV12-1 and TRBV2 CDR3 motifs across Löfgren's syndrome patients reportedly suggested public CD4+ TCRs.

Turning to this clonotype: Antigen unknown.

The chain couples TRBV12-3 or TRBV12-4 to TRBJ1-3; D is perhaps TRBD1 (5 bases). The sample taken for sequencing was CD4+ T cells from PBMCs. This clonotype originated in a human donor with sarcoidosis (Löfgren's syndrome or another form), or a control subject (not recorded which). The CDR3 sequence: CASGLWDEKAIYF. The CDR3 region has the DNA TGTGCCAGCGGTCTGTGGGACGAAAAAGCCATATATTTT.